This passage covers 32 T cell receptor beta chains from one sample sequenced in a study of T-cell memory formation after mild COVID-19. One entry per CDR3 protein results from TCRdb running MiXCR on the 5' RACE reads. The sample shows around 140,000 distinct CDR3 sequences, 6% to 7% of them seen only once. Material: PBMCs or a T cell subset sorted from them (not recorded which). These receptors originate from an adult woman who had mild COVID-19 (a few samples of this study predate the infection). Cell type and time point are not known.

V usage is TRBV18 and J usage is TRBJ1-5; no firm D call. The V gene lost 0 bases and the J gene lost 1 base, with 10 bases spanning the gap. The CDR3 spans 16 residues. CDR1 is KGHSH and CDR2 is LQKENI in the germline V gene. The CDR3 is CASSPPMSGSNQPQHF. CDR3 bases: TGTGCCAGCTCACCACCCATGTCGGGAAGCAATCAGCCCCAGCATTTT.

This clonotype was observed a single time. This sequence joins TRBV4-3 and TRBJ2-2; D is possibly TRBD2 (5 bases). From germline, CDR1 is LGHNA and CDR2 YSLEER. The V gene lost 0 bases and the J gene lost 3 bases, with 8 bases spanning the gap. This CDR3 spans 15 amino acids. The CDR3 sequence is CASSQEDLYTGELFF. The DNA of the CDR3 is TGCGCCAGCAGCCAAGAGGACTTGTACACCGGGGAGCTGTTTTTT.

The sample holds a few counts of this clonotype. The chain couples TRBV6-5 to TRBJ1-4; D may be TRBD1 (6 bases). The CDR3 contains 18 residues. Between the trimmed V and J ends, which lost 4 bases and 0 bases, there was a span of 18 bases. In germline, CDR1 is MNHEY, CDR2 SVGAGI. The CDR3 reads CASSSRHLAGATNEKLFF. DNA of the CDR3: TGTGCCAGCAGTTCCCGACATTTGGCAGGGGCAACTAATGAAAAACTGTTTTTT.

The rearrangement links TRBV2 to TRBJ2-7, with D tentatively TRBD2 (5 bases). The CDR3 runs to 14 residues. CDR1 SNHLY and CDR2 FYNNEI come from the germline V gene. V lost 7 bases to trimming and J lost 0 bases, with 13 bases between them. The DNA of the CDR3 is TGTGCCAGCAAGAGGGAAGAGGGCTCCTACGAGCAGTACTTC. It codes for CASKREEGSYEQYF.

This clonotype was counted at least ten times. The chain combines TRBV5-1 with TRBJ2-2; 10 bases map to TRBD1. V lost 3 bases, J lost 7 bases, and 9 bases stayed unmatched. The germline gives CDR1 SGHRS, CDR2 YFSETQ. The CDR3 is 16 amino acids. DNA of the CDR3: TGCGCCAGCAGCTACCCGGGACAGGGGAAAATCGGGGAGCTGTTTTTT. Its protein is CASSYPGQGKIGELFF.

The chain combines TRBV7-2 with TRBJ2-7; TRBD2 matches 12 bases. Germline V gives CDR1 SGHTA, CDR2 FQGNSA. The CDR3 contains 18 residues. Trimming cost V 1 base and J 0 bases; bases outside gene matches: 7. Here the CDR3 DNA reads TGTGCCAGCAGCTTAGTACTAGCGGGAGGACAACCCTCCTACGAGCAGTACTTC. This gives the protein CASSLVLAGGQPSYEQYF.

This clonotype was observed many times. The rearrangement links TRBV7-2 to TRBJ2-2; 7 positions match TRBD2. This CDR3 comprises 14 residues. Germline CDR1 is SGHTA and CDR2 is FQGNSA. The ends lost 10 bases at V and 1 base at J; junction bases unmatched: 6. CDR3 region: CATRGVMNTGELFF. The CDR3 region has the DNA TGTGCCACCCGGGGGGTAATGAACACCGGGGAGCTGTTTTTT.

This clonotype has only a few counts. V is TRBV20-1 and J is TRBJ1-6; a possible D gene is TRBD1 (6 bases). This CDR3 spans 14 amino acids. V lost 3 bases, J lost 7 bases, and 13 bases lay in between. The germline V gene encodes CDR1 DFQATT and CDR2 SNEGSKA (reference sequence). CDR3: CSASYRVVNSPLHF. The CDR3 nucleotides are TGCAGTGCTAGTTACAGGGTGGTAAATTCACCCCTCCACTTT.

This clonotype was recorded many times. This sequence joins TRBV7-9 and TRBJ2-2, with 7 bases that match TRBD1. The length of the CDR3 is 15 residues. CDR1 and CDR2 (germline): SEHNR, FQNEAQ (reference sequence). With 5 bases clipped from V and 7 bases from J, the junction kept 10 bases outside the gene matches. The CDR3 region has the DNA TGTGCCAGCAGCGACAATTTAGACAGGGTCGGGGAGCTGTTTTTT. It specifies CASSDNLDRVGELFF.

V usage is TRBV7-2 and J usage is TRBJ2-1, with D possibly matching TRBD2 (7 bases). The CDR3 extends over 13 amino acids. The V end was cut by 5 bases, the J end by 7 bases, with 12 bases between. Germline CDR1 is SGHTA and CDR2 is FQGNSA. CDR3 region: CASSPRGGNEQFF. The CDR3 nucleotides read TGTGCCAGCAGCCCTAGGGGGGGGAATGAGCAGTTCTTC.

The chain recombines TRBV5-4 with TRBJ2-1; 8 nucleotides align to TRBD2. After removal of 0 bases from V and 6 bases from J, the junction contained 5 bases not matched to a gene. Germline V gives CDR1 SGHNT, CDR2 YYREEE (reference sequence). The CDR3 length is 15 residues. The CDR3 coding sequence is TGTGCCAGCAGCTTGGGGACTAGCTCCCCCAATGAGCAGTTCTTC. Its translation: CASSLGTSSPNEQFF.

The chain joins TRBV3-1 to TRBJ2-2; D unresolved. V lost 0 bases and J 0 bases, leaving 5 bases between the germline ends. The CDR3 extends over 15 amino acids. Germline-derived CDR1 and CDR2 are LGHDT and YNNKEL (reference sequence). The CDR3 sequence: CASSQDGTNTGELFF. DNA of the CDR3: TGTGCCAGCAGCCAAGATGGGACGAACACCGGGGAGCTGTTTTTT.

V is TRBV5-1 and J is TRBJ1-1; the match to TRBD1 covers 7 bases. Losses at the gene ends were 7 bases for V and 0 bases for J; bases not matched to a gene: 3. The germline V gene has CDR1 SGHRS and CDR2 YFSETQ. The CDR3 runs 13 residues. DNA for the CDR3: TGCGCCAGCCGACAGGGTCTGAACACTGAAGCTTTCTTT. It specifies CASRQGLNTEAFF.

The J gene is TRBJ1-2, the V gene TRBV29-1; no firm D call. The V and J ends lost 6 bases and 4 bases respectively, with 21 bases between them. CDR1 and CDR2 (germline): SQVTM, ANQGSEA. This CDR3 contains 15 residues. In nucleotides, the CDR3 is TGCAGCGTCCCGGGCCCCTTCAACTCCCGCTATGGCTACACCTTC. Translated, it gives CSVPGPFNSRYGYTF.

In this sample, this clonotype turned up many times. The V gene is TRBV4-3, the J gene TRBJ2-3, with D possibly TRBD1 on 6 matching bases. From germline, CDR1 is LGHNA and CDR2 YSLEER. V lost 4 bases and J lost 0, with 8 bases in between. The CDR3 has 14 residues. CDR3 nucleotide sequence: TGCGCCAGCAGCCTGGACAGTAGCACAGATACGCAGTATTTT. It encodes CASSLDSSTDTQYF.

The chain recombines TRBV20-1 with TRBJ2-5; 9 positions agree with TRBD2. The junction had 7 bases not matched to a gene; V was cut back by 6 bases and J by 5 bases. Per germline, CDR1 DFQATT and CDR2 SNEGSKA (reference sequence). The CDR3 extends over 13 amino acids. The CDR3: CSAALAGRETQYF. CDR3 sequence (DNA): TGCAGTGCCGCTCTAGCGGGAAGGGAGACCCAGTACTTC.

This chain connects TRBV7-2 to TRBJ2-3; 9 bases map to TRBD2. Germline CDR1 and CDR2: SGHTA and FQGNSA. Trimming at V came to 4 bases and at J to 2 bases, leaving 4 bases not matched to a gene. This CDR3 is built from 15 residues. The CDR3 is CASSSPSGNTDTQYF. The DNA of the CDR3 is TGTGCCAGCAGCTCCCCTAGCGGGAACACAGATACGCAGTATTTT.

The chain joins TRBV12-3 or TRBV12-4 to TRBJ1-1, with D unresolved. This CDR3 is 14 amino acids long. V gave up 3 bases and J gave up 4 bases, with 12 bases separating them. CDR3 DNA: TGTGCCAGCAGTTTGTCAGGCGGGGTCACTGAAGCTTTCTTT. It translates to CASSLSGGVTEAFF.

This clonotype has a handful of counts. This chain links TRBV19 with TRBJ1-5; D is ambiguous. Germline V gene lookup returns CDR1 LNHDA and CDR2 SQIVND (reference sequence). Trimming stripped 4 bases from V and 4 bases from J, with 8 bases between. This CDR3 spans 13 amino acids. CDR3: CASSNRGNQPQHF. DNA for the CDR3: TGTGCCAGTAGTAACCGAGGGAATCAGCCCCAGCATTTT.

This clonotype has a handful of counts. The rearrangement joins TRBV7-3 to TRBJ1-1, with TRBD1 identical over 7 bases. CDR1 is SGHTA and CDR2 is FQGTGA in the germline V gene. Unmatched junction bases numbered 8, after V lost 4 bases and J lost 3 bases. The CDR3 runs to 15 residues. CDR3 bases: TGTGCCAGCAGCTCCAGGGGGGGCGTAGACACTGAAGCTTTCTTT. Amino acid sequence: CASSSRGGVDTEAFF.

The chain couples TRBV10-3 to TRBJ1-5; the D is unclear. Per germline, CDR1 ENHRY and CDR2 SYGVKD. V gave up 0 bases and J gave up 5 bases, with 8 bases separating them. This CDR3 region has 14 residues. The CDR3: CAISESTRYQPQHF. The CDR3 nucleotides are TGTGCCATCAGTGAGTCGACGAGGTATCAGCCCCAGCATTTT.

The sample holds a few counts of this clonotype. The rearrangement links TRBV20-1 to TRBJ1-5, with 7 nucleotides matching TRBD1. The CDR3 runs to 13 residues. J was trimmed by 6 bases and V by 5 bases; bases with no gene match: 7. Germline V gene sequence: CDR1 DFQATT, CDR2 SNEGSKA (reference sequence). The CDR3 DNA reads TGCAGTGCTCGGTACAGGGGCGGTCAGCCCCAGCATTTT. It translates to CSARYRGGQPQHF.

The V call is TRBV11-2, the J call TRBJ1-6, with D tentatively TRBD1 (5 bases). In germline, CDR1 is SGHAT, CDR2 FQNNGV. The CDR3 covers 16 residues. The germline V and J ends were trimmed by 1 base and 8 bases, with 15 bases remaining between them. The CDR3 DNA sequence: TGTGCCAGCAGCTTAGGGTCCGGGGCCAATTATTCACCCCTCCACTTT. Protein product: CASSLGSGANYSPLHF.

The chain employs TRBV7-6 and TRBJ2-7, with TRBD2 matching over 10 bases. The germline V gene encodes CDR1 SGHVS and CDR2 FNYEAQ. This CDR3 has 17 amino acids. V lost 4 bases to trimming and J lost 6 bases; unmatched junction nucleotides: 15. In nucleotides, the CDR3 is TGTGCCAGCAGCTCAACCTTCGGGCTAGCGGGAGTTCTCGAGCAGTACTTC. Translation gives CASSSTFGLAGVLEQYF. The complete variable domain, with remaining parts taken from reference TRBV7-6 and TRBJ2-7, reads GAGVSQSPRYKVTKRGQDVALRCDPISGHVSLYWYRQALGQGPEFLTYFNYEAQQDKSGLPNDRFSAERPEGSISTLTIQRTEQRDSAMYRCASSSTFGLAGVLEQYFGPGTRLTVT.

The chain has TRBV5-1 and TRBJ2-5, with 15 bases that match TRBD2. The CDR3 sequence is 18 residues long. Germline V CDR1 and CDR2: SGHRS, YFSETQ. Germline trimming cut 4 bases from V and 4 bases from J; bases unmatched to any gene: 11. CDR3 bases: TGCGCCAGCAGCCCCCGGACTAGCGGGGGGGCCGTTGGAGAGACCCAGTACTTC. Protein: CASSPRTSGGAVGETQYF.

This clonotype was recorded at least ten times. The genes are TRBV7-9 and TRBJ1-1; 10 bases are a match to TRBD1. The CDR3 consists of 14 residues. CDR1 is SEHNR, CDR2 FQNEAQ, per germline (reference sequence). V shed 6 bases and J 5 bases; nucleotides not matched to a gene: 6. In DNA form, the CDR3 reads TGTGCCAGCAGATCTAGACAGGGGGCAACTGAAGCTTTCTTT. It codes for CASRSRQGATEAFF.

The CDR3 here is CSASRGRDVYGYTF. The CDR3 nucleotides are TGCAGTGCTAGTAGGGGGAGGGATGTCTATGGCTACACCTTC. The genes are TRBV20-1 and TRBJ1-2, with a tentative D call TRBD1 (6 bases). The germline gives CDR1 DFQATT, CDR2 SNEGSKA (reference sequence). V lost 3 bases, J lost 4 bases, and 15 bases lay in between. The CDR3 extends over 14 amino acids.

The chain has TRBV19 and TRBJ2-2; weak D call: TRBD2 (5 bases). This CDR3 region has 18 residues. Germline V lookup: CDR1 LNHDA, CDR2 SQIVND (reference sequence). Trimming removed 6 bases from V and 5 bases from J, with 25 bases in between. CDR3 region: CASRPPTGFGEKTGELFF. The CDR3, as DNA: TGTGCCAGTAGGCCCCCAACGGGGTTTGGTGAGAAGACCGGGGAGCTGTTTTTT.

The genes are TRBV12-3 or TRBV12-4 and TRBJ1-2; D uncertain. The CDR3 is 15 residues long. V lost 6 bases, J lost 1 base, and 15 bases lay in between. This CDR3 is CASSSNALRNYGYTF. CDR3 sequence (DNA): TGTGCCAGCAGCTCGAACGCACTCCGTAACTATGGCTACACCTTC.

V gene TRBV11-2 combines with J gene TRBJ2-1; D unclear. The V and J ends lost 3 bases and 1 base respectively, with 4 bases between them. The CDR3 extends over 13 amino acids. Germline loops: CDR1 SGHAT, CDR2 FQNNGV. The CDR3 spells CASSFKSYNEQFF. In DNA, the CDR3 is TGTGCCAGCAGCTTTAAGTCCTACAATGAGCAGTTCTTC.

In this sample, this clonotype turned up a few times. V gene TRBV14 combines with J gene TRBJ2-5; 9 positions match TRBD1. V dropped 4 bases and J dropped 3; count of bases not matched to a gene: 3. The CDR3 has 14 residues. Germline CDR1 and CDR2: SGHDN and FVKESK. As DNA, the CDR3 is TGTGCCAGCAGCCTCGGGACAGGGAAAGAGACCCAGTACTTC. This codes for CASSLGTGKETQYF. Full variable domain (remainder filled in from reference TRBV14 and TRBJ2-5): EAGVTQFPSHSVIEKGQTVTLRCDPISGHDNLYWYRRVMGKEIKFLLHFVKESKQDESGMPNNRFLAERTGGTYSTLKVQPAELEDSGVYFCASSLGTGKETQYFGPGTRLLVL.

The chain recombines TRBV13 with TRBJ2-3, with TRBD2 identical over 9 bases. CDR1 is PRHDT, CDR2 FYEKMQ, per germline (reference sequence). There are 16 residues in the CDR3. V was clipped by 5 bases and J by 4 bases; unmatched bases: 10. Written as DNA, the CDR3 is TGTGCCAGCAGCCACCCCGAGCGCGGGGGGGCAGATACGCAGTATTTT. Protein product: CASSHPERGGADTQYF.